These 9 T cell receptor beta chains were all obtained from the same sample, sequenced in a study of cytomegalovirus exposure and HLA in healthy donors. The table came from immunoSEQ multiplex PCR; TCRdb's copy has only in-frame clones and leaves some out. The profile shows approximately 260,000 clones, around 85% of them singletons. The sample consisted of PBMCs. The receptors were sampled from a woman under 30 in good health and CMV-seronegative.

The chain joins TRBV18 to TRBJ2-6; TRBD1 matches 8 bases. The ends lost 5 bases at V and 2 bases at J; junction bases unmatched: 8. The length of the CDR3 is 17 residues. Germline assignment: CDR1 KGHSH and CDR2 LQKENI. The CDR3 DNA follows: TGTGCCAGCTCAACCTCCTCGACAGGGGCTGGGGCCAACGTCCTGACTTTC. Encoded protein: CASSTSSTGAGANVLTF. Together with reference TRBV18 and TRBJ2-6, the CDR3 gives the full variable domain: NAGVMQNPRHLVRRRGQEARLRCSPMKGHSHVYWYRQLPEEGLKFMVYLQKENIIDESGMPKERFSAEFPKEGPSILRIQQVVRGDSAAYFCASSTSSTGAGANVLTFGAGSRLTVL.

The CDR3 DNA is TGCAGCGTGCAACTGACAGGGATGAACACTGAAGCTTTCTTT. It is translated as CSVQLTGMNTEAFF. The chain has TRBV29-1 and TRBJ1-1; TRBD1 matches 7 bases. V was clipped by 6 bases and J by 0 bases; unmatched bases: 7. Germline CDR1 and CDR2: SQVTM and ANQGSEA. The CDR3 is made up of 14 amino acids.

This clone was found once. The chain is built from TRBV5-1 and TRBJ2-1, with 8 bases matching TRBD2. The V segment lost 0 bases and the J segment 5 bases; nucleotides outside the gene matches: 7. The CDR3 runs 16 residues. The germline gives CDR1 SGHRS, CDR2 YFSETQ. The DNA of the CDR3 is TGCGCCAGCAGCTTGGGATCCAGCGGGGGTCACAATGAGCAGTTCTTC. Protein product: CASSLGSSGGHNEQFF. Drawing the rest from reference TRBV5-1 and TRBJ2-1, the complete variable domain is KAGVTQTPRYLIKTRGQQVTLSCSPISGHRSVSWYQQTPGQGLQFLFEYFSETQRNKGNFPGRFSGRQFSNSRSEMNVSTLELGDSALYLCASSLGSSGGHNEQFFGPGTRLTVL.

The chain couples TRBV28 to TRBJ2-7, with TRBD1 as a possible D gene (5 bases). The germline V gene encodes CDR1 MDHEN and CDR2 SYDVKM. The CDR3 extends over 15 amino acids. Trimming took 5 bases from V and 6 from J, leaving 20 bases between them. This CDR3 is CASSPIGHPLGEQYF. CDR3 in DNA: TGTGCCAGCAGTCCGATAGGACATCCCCTCGGCGAGCAGTACTTC.

The chain carries TRBV30 and TRBJ1-4; TRBD1 matches 7 bases. V lost 2 bases, J lost 11 bases, and 11 bases stayed unmatched. Germline CDR1 and CDR2: GTSNPN and SVGIG (reference sequence). The length of the CDR3 is 14 residues. The CDR3 bases are TGTGCCTGGAGTACCCGGGACAGACCCGTGAAACTGTTTTTT. Protein product: CAWSTRDRPVKLFF.

The chain joins TRBV6-5 to TRBJ2-1; the D gene is possibly TRBD2 (5 bases). The CDR3 extends over 14 amino acids. Germline V gives CDR1 MNHEY, CDR2 SVGAGI. The V gene lost 0 bases and the J gene lost 10 bases, with 13 bases spanning the gap. This CDR3 reads CASSYSKARREQFF. The CDR3 DNA is TGTGCCAGCAGTTACTCGAAGGCCCGGAGGGAGCAGTTCTTC.

The chain carries TRBV7-9 and TRBJ2-7, with 12 bases lining up with TRBD1. Germline V gene data show CDR1 as SEHNR and CDR2 as FQNEAQ (reference sequence). V trimming: 5 bases; J trimming: 5 bases; junction bases outside the gene matches: 4. The CDR3 covers 14 residues. The CDR3 DNA follows: TGTGCCAGCAGCGGGGACAGGGGGCAGAACGAGCAGTACTTC. It yields the protein CASSGDRGQNEQYF. Supplemented by reference TRBV7-9 and TRBJ2-7, the full variable domain reads DTGVSQNPRHKITKRGQNVTFRCDPISEHNRLYWYRQTLGQGPEFLTYFQNEAQLEKSRLLSDRFSAERPKGSFSTLEIQRTEQGDSAMYLCASSGDRGQNEQYFGPGTRLTVT.

This chain joins TRBV4-1 and TRBJ2-1; possibly TRBD2 for D (6 bases). This CDR3 has 15 residues. Germline assignment: CDR1 MGHRA and CDR2 YSYEKL. V dropped 4 bases and J dropped 3 bases, with 13 bases sitting between them. The CDR3 reads CASSPISGNYNEQFF. The CDR3 DNA reads TGCGCCAGCAGCCCAATTAGCGGCAACTACAATGAGCAGTTCTTC.

The chain employs TRBV28 and TRBJ1-5, with a possible D match to TRBD1 (6 bases). The CDR3 spans 16 residues. Germline CDR1 and CDR2: MDHEN and SYDVKM. Trimming shortened V by 2 bases and J by 4 bases, and 15 bases separated the two germline ends. CDR3: CASSLSRSQGNQPQHF. Written as DNA, the CDR3 is TGTGCCAGCAGTTTAAGTCGGAGTCAGGGGAATCAGCCCCAGCATTTT.